The 31 T cell receptor beta chains given below trace back to one sample, sequenced in a study of CD8 T cells in Susac syndrome. When the RNA was reverse transcribed, random hexamers were used with an input of roughly 0.45 to 1 ug. TCRdb recomputed calls from the immunoSEQ multiplex PCR reads with MiXCR, one row per CDR3 protein. The profile shows around 270,000 distinct CDR3 sequences, around 91% of them singletons. The sequencing input was CD8+ T cells from PBMCs. Receptor source: a human donor with multiple sclerosis.

V is TRBV19 and J is TRBJ1-5; no definite D call. V gave up 1 base and J gave up 4 bases, with 14 bases separating them. This CDR3 is 16 amino acids long. CDR1 and CDR2 (germline): LNHDA, SQIVND (reference sequence). CDR3 residues: CASSIGAAALNQPQHF. The CDR3 nucleotides are TGTGCCAGTAGTATAGGCGCGGCGGCGCTTAATCAGCCCCAGCATTTT.

DNA for the CDR3: TGTGCCAGCAGTTACCCCGGGACAGGGATGGGAAACACTGAAGCTTTCTTT. It encodes CASSYPGTGMGNTEAFF. This chain links TRBV6-5 with TRBJ1-1; TRBD1 matches at 9 bases. Germline V gives CDR1 MNHEY, CDR2 SVGAGI. The CDR3 extends over 17 amino acids. V was pared by 2 bases and J by 2 bases, with 9 bases of the junction left unmatched.

The V call is TRBV4-1, the J call TRBJ2-2; D not resolved. V gave up 5 bases and J gave up 4 bases, with 14 bases separating them. This CDR3 is 15 amino acids long. The V gene's germline CDR1 is MGHRA and CDR2 YSYEKL. The CDR3 loop is CASSVGPMVTGELFF. In DNA form, the CDR3 reads TGCGCCAGCAGCGTGGGCCCAATGGTCACCGGGGAGCTGTTTTTT.

The chain joins TRBV28 to TRBJ2-1; TRBD1 matches at 8 bases. The germline V gene encodes CDR1 MDHEN and CDR2 SYDVKM. V dropped 6 bases and J dropped 6; count of bases not matched to a gene: 10. CDR3 length equals 15 residues. The CDR3 sequence is CASRAGQGTINEQFF. CDR3 DNA sequence: TGTGCCAGCAGAGCCGGACAGGGTACAATCAATGAGCAGTTCTTC.

The CDR3 here is CASSLDRGVSYEQYF. The CDR3 region has the DNA TGTGCCAGCAGCCTGGACAGGGGTGTCTCCTACGAGCAGTACTTC. The J gene is TRBJ2-7, the V gene TRBV7-9, with 9 bases identical to TRBD1. Germline-derived CDR1 and CDR2 are SEHNR and FQNEAQ (reference sequence). The CDR3 is made up of 15 amino acids. After removal of 5 bases from V and 0 bases from J, the junction contained 5 bases not matched to a gene.

The chain couples TRBV14 to TRBJ1-3; D unresolved. The germline V and J ends were trimmed by 4 bases and 0 bases, with 10 bases remaining between them. CDR3 length: 15 amino acids. Germline CDR1 reads SGHDN; CDR2 reads FVKESK. DNA of the CDR3: TGTGCCAGCAGCCCAGGACTCAGCTCTGGAAACACCATATATTTT. This translates into CASSPGLSSGNTIYF.

This chain uses TRBV7-3 with TRBJ2-1; 7 nucleotides align to TRBD2. This CDR3 contains 15 residues. Trimming at V came to 5 bases and at J to 7 bases, leaving 11 bases not matched to a gene. Germline V gene sequence: CDR1 SGHTA, CDR2 FQGTGA. CDR3 in amino acids: CASSRVGGGDNEQFF. CDR3 bases: TGTGCCAGCAGCCGTGTGGGCGGGGGAGATAATGAGCAGTTCTTC. The full variable domain, with the rest looked up from reference TRBV7-3 and TRBJ2-1, is GAGVSQTPSNKVTEKGKYVELRCDPISGHTALYWYRQSLGQGPEFLIYFQGTGAADDSGLPNDRFFAVRPEGSVSTLKIQRTERGDSAVYLCASSRVGGGDNEQFFGPGTRLTVL.

V usage is TRBV29-1 and J usage is TRBJ1-2, with D possibly being TRBD1 (6 bases). This CDR3 spans 13 amino acids. Germline V lookup: CDR1 SQVTM, CDR2 ANQGSEA. Trimming shortened V by 5 bases and J by 5 bases, and 15 bases separated the two germline ends. The CDR3 region is CSVYRTVGYGYTF. CDR3 coding DNA: TGCAGCGTTTACAGGACAGTCGGATATGGCTACACCTTC.

This clonotype was picked up one time. The genes are TRBV30 and TRBJ2-7; D gene ambiguous. CDR3 length equals 14 residues. V gave up 2 bases and J gave up 3 bases, with 14 bases separating them. In germline, CDR1 is GTSNPN, CDR2 SVGIG (reference sequence). This CDR3 reads CAWSLSAWVYEQYF. DNA for the CDR3: TGTGCCTGGAGTCTTTCGGCATGGGTCTACGAGCAGTACTTC.

J is TRBJ2-1 and V is TRBV7-8; the D gene is possibly TRBD1 (6 bases). The CDR3 contains 14 residues. Per the germline V gene, CDR1 is SGHVS and CDR2 is FQNEAQ. Trimming pared 5 bases from V and 6 bases from J, leaving 14 bases between. Here the CDR3 reads CASSATGTPNEQFF. For the CDR3, the DNA is TGTGCCAGCAGCGCAACCGGGACACCCAATGAGCAGTTCTTC.

J is TRBJ1-1 and V is TRBV4-1; D is ambiguous. V lost 3 bases and J lost 0, with 8 bases in between. This CDR3 has 14 amino acids. The germline gives CDR1 MGHRA, CDR2 YSYEKL. The chain's CDR3 is CASSHLTVNTEAFF. CDR3 DNA sequence: TGCGCCAGCAGCCATTTAACAGTGAACACTGAAGCTTTCTTT.

This clonotype was seen a single time. The chain recombines TRBV11-2 with TRBJ2-3, with 7 bases aligning to TRBD2. Losses at the gene ends were 4 bases for V and 2 bases for J; bases not matched to a gene: 9. Germline CDR1 SGHAT, CDR2 FQNNGV. CDR3 length: 16 amino acids. CDR3 sequence (DNA): TGTGCCAGCAGCTCCGGGGTAGCGGGCCACACAGATACGCAGTATTTT. Its protein product is CASSSGVAGHTDTQYF.

This chain links TRBV20-1 with TRBJ2-5, with D unresolved. CDR1 DFQATT and CDR2 SNEGSKA come from the germline V gene (reference sequence). Trimming took 1 base from V and 6 from J, leaving 9 bases between them. The CDR3 sequence is 12 residues long. The CDR3 sequence is CSARGSGQTQYF. In DNA, the CDR3 is TGCAGTGCTAGAGGAAGTGGGCAGACCCAGTACTTC.

This rearrangement joins TRBV4-3 to TRBJ1-2; TRBD1 matches 10 bases. After removal of 1 base from V and 7 bases from J, the junction contained 9 bases not matched to a gene. The CDR3 length is 16 residues. Per germline, CDR1 LGHNA and CDR2 YSLEER. The CDR3 sequence is CASSQVKGQGSSGYTF. For the CDR3, the DNA is TGCGCCAGCAGCCAAGTTAAGGGACAGGGGAGTAGTGGCTACACCTTC.

This clonotype has only a few counts. The V and J genes are TRBV19 and TRBJ2-1, with TRBD2 as a possible D gene (6 bases). Between the trimmed V and J ends, which lost 7 bases and 6 bases, there was a span of 13 bases. CDR3 length equals 13 residues. CDR1 is LNHDA and CDR2 is SQIVND in the germline V gene (reference sequence). DNA for the CDR3: TGTGCCAGTACCCCGGGGGTCGGCAATGAGCAGTTCTTC. Translation: CASTPGVGNEQFF.

This chain joins TRBV2 and TRBJ2-3; 8 nucleotides align to TRBD2. The CDR3 sequence is 11 residues long. Trimming at V came to 8 bases and at J to 10 bases, leaving 5 bases not matched to a gene. Per germline, CDR1 SNHLY and CDR2 FYNNEI. The CDR3 region has the DNA TGTGCCAGCCCGGGGGGGGGTGCGCAGTATTTT. It encodes CASPGGGAQYF.

The genes are TRBV20-1 and TRBJ2-7; TRBD2 aligns across 9 bases. Germline assignment: CDR1 DFQATT and CDR2 SNEGSKA (reference sequence). V shed 5 bases and J 6 bases; nucleotides not matched to a gene: 5. This CDR3 has 12 amino acids. The CDR3: CSAWGLAGEQYF. The CDR3 DNA follows: TGCAGTGCTTGGGGACTAGCAGGCGAGCAGTACTTC.

The chain has TRBV27 and TRBJ2-7; D gene unclear. The CDR3 length is 16 residues. Germline lookup yields CDR1 MNHEY and CDR2 SMNVEV (reference sequence). V lost 4 bases, J lost 2 bases, and 18 bases lay in between. The CDR3 is CASSSLVRTNTYEQYF. The CDR3 bases are TGTGCCAGCAGTTCTTTGGTCAGAACGAACACCTACGAGCAGTACTTC.

The chain couples TRBV20-1 to TRBJ2-1; TRBD2 matches at 7 bases. V lost 2 bases to trimming and J lost 3 bases; unmatched junction nucleotides: 13. There are 17 residues in the CDR3. Per the germline V gene, CDR1 is DFQATT and CDR2 is SNEGSKA (reference sequence). CDR3 protein: CSARRRRLAADYNEQFF. Here the CDR3 DNA reads TGCAGTGCTAGAAGGAGGCGCCTAGCGGCTGACTACAATGAGCAGTTCTTC.

Only one count was recorded for this clonotype. CDR3 residues: CASSQAAGGGAYEQYF. CDR3 DNA sequence: TGCGCCAGCAGCCAAGCTGCGGGGGGGGGAGCCTACGAGCAGTACTTC. V gene TRBV4-3 combines with J gene TRBJ2-7; the match to TRBD2 covers 9 bases. V shed 1 base, J shed 2 bases, and the junction held 6 bases outside the gene matches. This CDR3 comprises 16 residues. The germline V gene encodes CDR1 LGHNA and CDR2 YSLEER.

V usage is TRBV7-8 and J usage is TRBJ1-2; D is unclear. There are 13 residues in the CDR3. CDR1 and CDR2 (germline): SGHVS, FQNEAQ. V gave up 6 bases and J gave up 6 bases, with 14 bases separating them. The CDR3: CASSARFPNGYTF. For the CDR3, the DNA is TGTGCCAGCAGTGCACGATTCCCCAATGGCTACACCTTC. Filled out from reference TRBV7-8 and TRBJ1-2, the complete variable domain reads GAGVSQSPRYKVAKRGQDVALRCDPISGHVSLFWYQQALGQGPEFLTYFQNEAQLDKSGLPSDRFFAERPEGSVSTLKIQRTQQEDSAVYLCASSARFPNGYTFGSGTRLTVV.

The CDR3 protein is CSVAGGSYNEQFF. CDR3 sequence (DNA): TGCAGCGTTGCAGGGGGCAGCTACAATGAGCAGTTCTTC. The V and J genes are TRBV29-1 and TRBJ2-1, with 8 nucleotides matching TRBD1. The CDR3 has 13 amino acids. Germline assignment: CDR1 SQVTM and CDR2 ANQGSEA. Trimming took 4 bases from V and 3 from J; bases not matched to a gene: 2.

The chain couples TRBV4-3 to TRBJ2-7, with 11 bases matching TRBD2. V lost 0 bases and J lost 3; bases outside the gene matches: 4. Per germline, CDR1 LGHNA and CDR2 YSLEER. This CDR3 contains 16 residues. CDR3 nucleotides: TGCGCCAGCAGCCAAGAGGTACTAGCGGGGGACTACGAGCAGTACTTC. Amino acid sequence: CASSQEVLAGDYEQYF.

V and J are TRBV20-1 and TRBJ2-2; D not certain. CDR3 length equals 12 residues. Germline V lookup: CDR1 DFQATT, CDR2 SNEGSKA (reference sequence). Trimming took 3 bases from V and 7 from J, leaving 9 bases between them. The CDR3 DNA reads TGCAGTGCTAGGCGCTTAATCGGGGAGCTGTTTTTT. As protein: CSARRLIGELFF.

This clonotype has just one count. The rearrangement joins TRBV28 to TRBJ1-5; D remains ambiguous. This CDR3 comprises 13 residues. Trimming took off 8 bases at V and 5 bases at J, with 13 bases between the two ends. Per the germline V gene, CDR1 is MDHEN and CDR2 is SYDVKM. CDR3 loop: CASANPEDQPQHF. The CDR3, as DNA: TGTGCCAGCGCAAACCCGGAGGATCAGCCCCAGCATTTT.

The rearrangement links TRBV6-5 to TRBJ2-7, with D unresolved. The germline V and J ends were trimmed by 4 bases and 4 bases, with 23 bases remaining between them. Germline V gene lookup returns CDR1 MNHEY and CDR2 SVGAGI. The CDR3 runs to 17 residues. The CDR3 protein is CASSFFASPQKGYEQYF. For the CDR3, the DNA is TGTGCCAGCAGTTTCTTTGCCTCCCCTCAAAAAGGATACGAGCAGTACTTC.

The rearrangement uses TRBV29-1 and TRBJ2-2; D is perhaps TRBD1 (5 bases). Germline CDR1 reads SQVTM; CDR2 reads ANQGSEA. The CDR3 extends over 15 amino acids. V lost 3 bases and J 4 bases, leaving 15 bases between the germline ends. Here the CDR3 DNA reads TGCAGCGTTGAGGTGACAGAGATGGGCACCGGGGAGCTGTTTTTT. It specifies CSVEVTEMGTGELFF.

The chain couples TRBV29-1 to TRBJ2-1, with TRBD1 as a possible D gene (6 bases). Germline assignment: CDR1 SQVTM and CDR2 ANQGSEA. V was shortened by 1 base and J by 10 bases, with 8 bases between the two germline ends. This CDR3 region has 11 residues. The CDR3 DNA is TGCAGCGTTGAAGCCGGGACAGAGCAGTTCTTC. Amino acids: CSVEAGTEQFF.

V gene TRBV6-2 or TRBV6-3 combines with J gene TRBJ2-7; D possibly matches TRBD1 or TRBD2 (5 bases each). This CDR3 comprises 15 residues. The V and J ends lost 3 bases and 2 bases respectively, with 14 bases between them. Germline V lookup: CDR1 MNHEY, CDR2 SVGEGT. This CDR3 is CASSYSPMGAYEQYF. CDR3 DNA sequence: TGTGCCAGCAGTTATTCTCCAATGGGGGCCTACGAGCAGTACTTC.

The chain is built from TRBV30 and TRBJ1-6; no reliable D call. The CDR3 totals 15 residues. V dropped 7 bases and J dropped 4 bases, with 17 bases sitting between them. The germline gives CDR1 GTSNPN, CDR2 SVGIG (reference sequence). The CDR3 loop reads CASPCGTLYNSPLHF. The CDR3 nucleotides are TGTGCCTCCCCCTGCGGCACATTATATAATTCACCCCTCCACTTT.

J is TRBJ2-3 and V is TRBV28; D is unclear. Germline assignment: CDR1 MDHEN and CDR2 SYDVKM. Trimming shortened V by 0 bases and J by 2 bases, and 6 bases separated the two germline ends. The CDR3 covers 14 residues. This CDR3 is CASSLWGSTDTQYF. CDR3 coding DNA: TGTGCCAGCAGTTTATGGGGGTCCACAGATACGCAGTATTTT.